The rows below give T cell receptor beta chains drawn from one sample of a study of T cell repertoires in cytomegalovirus infection. Via MiXCR, TCRdb re-called the reads, giving one row per CDR3 protein. This table has about 310,000 distinct CDR3 sequences, about 17% appearing once. The specimen sequenced was PBMCs. The source is a human donor in good health (CMV status not recorded). Some clones in this sample may be carry-over from other donors' samples. Both conserved end residues are part of each CDR3. The D gene is left open where the match is weak. Clone sizes are given selectively: once, few, many, or a class where the clone is expanded.

j_gene: TRBJ2-3
d_gene: -
len: 12
v_gene: TRBV7-8
abundance: many
CDR3aa: CASSGVTDTQYF
CDR3nt: TGTGCCAGCAGCGGGGTGACAGATACGCAGTATTTT

j_gene: TRBJ1-1
d_gene: TRBD1
len: 14
v_gene: TRBV10-3
abundance: -
CDR3aa: CAISGDRVFTEAFF
CDR3nt: TGTGCCATCAGTGGGGACAGGGTCTTTACTGAAGCTTTCTTT

j_gene: TRBJ2-5
d_gene: TRBD2
len: 14
v_gene: TRBV2
abundance: -
CDR3aa: CASSVAGVRETQYF
CDR3nt: TGTGCCAGCAGTGTTGCGGGGGTCCGAGAGACCCAGTACTTC

j_gene: TRBJ1-5
d_gene: -
len: 17
v_gene: TRBV6-6
abundance: -
CDR3aa: CASSYSSSAGSNQPQHF
CDR3nt: TGTGCCAGCAGTTACTCCAGCTCGGCAGGTAGCAATCAGCCCCAGCATTTT

j_gene: TRBJ1-2
d_gene: -
len: 14
v_gene: TRBV7-8
abundance: many
CDR3aa: CASSLRWESYGYTF
CDR3nt: TGTGCCAGCAGCCTCCGCTGGGAGAGCTATGGCTACACCTTC

j_gene: TRBJ2-6
d_gene: -
len: 19
v_gene: TRBV4-3
abundance: -
CDR3aa: CASSQVRPPGDSGANVLTF
CDR3nt: TGCGCCAGCAGCCAAGTCCGGCCGCCGGGGGACTCTGGGGCCAACGTCCTGACTTTC

j_gene: TRBJ2-4
d_gene: -
len: 14
v_gene: TRBV5-4
abundance: few
CDR3aa: CASSKRSGKNIQYF
CDR3nt: TGTGCCAGCAGCAAAAGGTCTGGCAAAAACATTCAGTACTTC

j_gene: TRBJ2-1
d_gene: TRBD2
len: 16
v_gene: TRBV6-1
abundance: few
CDR3aa: CASSRHSGGDYNEQFF
CDR3nt: TGTGCCAGCAGTCGTCATAGCGGGGGGGACTACAATGAGCAGTTCTTC

j_gene: TRBJ2-4
d_gene: -
len: 18
v_gene: TRBV5-4
abundance: few
CDR3aa: CASRGASQGILAKNIQYF
CDR3nt: TGTGCCAGCAGGGGGGCCTCACAGGGAATCTTAGCCAAAAACATTCAGTACTTC

j_gene: TRBJ2-2
d_gene: -
len: 13
v_gene: TRBV28
abundance: -
CDR3aa: CASSLADSGELFF
CDR3nt: TGTGCCAGCAGTTTGGCGGATTCCGGGGAGCTGTTTTTT

j_gene: TRBJ2-7
d_gene: TRBD1
len: 14
v_gene: TRBV28
abundance: few
CDR3aa: CASSGTGWVYEQYF
CDR3nt: TGTGCCAGCAGCGGGACAGGGTGGGTCTACGAGCAGTACTTC

j_gene: TRBJ2-7
d_gene: -
len: 13
v_gene: TRBV27
abundance: -
CDR3aa: CASSSSWGYEQYF
CDR3nt: TGTGCCAGCAGCTCCTCTTGGGGCTACGAGCAGTACTTC

j_gene: TRBJ2-1
d_gene: TRBD1
len: 15
v_gene: TRBV5-1
abundance: many
CDR3aa: CASSFRGPNYNEQFF
CDR3nt: TGCGCCAGCAGCTTCAGGGGGCCCAACTACAATGAGCAGTTCTTC

j_gene: TRBJ2-5
d_gene: TRBD1
len: 13
v_gene: TRBV24-1
abundance: -
CDR3aa: CATSPADRETQYF
CDR3nt: TGTGCCACCAGCCCTGCGGACAGGGAGACCCAGTACTTC

j_gene: TRBJ2-3
d_gene: -
len: 12
v_gene: TRBV6-2/TRBV6-3
abundance: -
CDR3aa: CASALHTDTQYF
CDR3nt: TGTGCCAGCGCCCTTCACACAGATACGCAGTATTTT

j_gene: TRBJ2-1
d_gene: -
len: 18
v_gene: TRBV6-2/TRBV6-3
abundance: few
CDR3aa: CASSYSGVGGGNYNEQFF
CDR3nt: TGTGCCAGCAGTTACTCGGGGGTGGGAGGGGGGAATTACAATGAGCAGTTCTTC

j_gene: TRBJ2-2
d_gene: -
len: 14
v_gene: TRBV20-1
abundance: few
CDR3aa: CSARGRILTGELFF
CDR3nt: TGCAGTGCTAGAGGCCGTATCCTGACCGGGGAGCTGTTTTTT

j_gene: TRBJ2-6
d_gene: -
len: 14
v_gene: TRBV10-3
abundance: many
CDR3aa: CAISGLAGANVLTF
CDR3nt: TGTGCCATCAGTGGCCTAGCTGGGGCCAACGTCCTGACTTTC

j_gene: TRBJ2-1
d_gene: TRBD1
len: 15
v_gene: TRBV12-3/TRBV12-4
abundance: few
CDR3aa: CASSPTGGSFNEQFF
CDR3nt: TGTGCCAGCAGTCCAACAGGGGGCTCTTTCAATGAGCAGTTCTTC

j_gene: TRBJ2-7
d_gene: TRBD1
len: 18
v_gene: TRBV28
abundance: -
CDR3aa: CASSSRSDPGQGGYEQYF
CDR3nt: TGTGCCAGCAGTTCCCGATCCGACCCCGGACAGGGGGGCTACGAGCAGTACTTC

j_gene: TRBJ1-5
d_gene: -
len: 15
v_gene: TRBV5-6
abundance: few
CDR3aa: CASSIGQNPPGPQHF
CDR3nt: TGTGCCAGCAGCATAGGACAGAATCCACCCGGGCCCCAGCATTTT

j_gene: TRBJ2-3
d_gene: -
len: 15
v_gene: TRBV12-3/TRBV12-4
abundance: few
CDR3aa: CASSLSILSTDTQYF
CDR3nt: TGTGCCAGCAGTTTATCGATACTTAGCACAGATACGCAGTATTTT

j_gene: TRBJ1-4
d_gene: TRBD1
len: 16
v_gene: TRBV20-1
abundance: few
CDR3aa: CSAREGGQGPNEKLFF
CDR3nt: TGCAGTGCTAGAGAAGGAGGACAGGGACCCAATGAAAAACTGTTTTTT

j_gene: TRBJ1-1
d_gene: -
len: 13
v_gene: TRBV29-1
abundance: many
CDR3aa: CSVERPLNTEAFF
CDR3nt: TGCAGCGTTGAAAGACCGTTGAACACTGAAGCTTTCTTT

j_gene: TRBJ2-7
d_gene: TRBD1
len: 16
v_gene: TRBV4-1
abundance: -
CDR3aa: CASSQGTTGGFNEQYF
CDR3nt: TGCGCCAGCAGCCAAGGTACGACAGGGGGATTCAACGAGCAGTACTTC

j_gene: TRBJ2-6
d_gene: TRBD1
len: 19
v_gene: TRBV4-1
abundance: many
CDR3aa: CASSHGILGQGTGANVLTF
CDR3nt: TGCGCCAGCAGCCACGGAATATTGGGACAGGGCACCGGGGCCAACGTCCTGACTTTC

j_gene: TRBJ2-7
d_gene: TRBD1
len: 16
v_gene: TRBV4-3
abundance: many
CDR3aa: CASSREPGQGAYEQYF
CDR3nt: TGCGCCAGCAGCCGAGAGCCCGGACAGGGCGCCTACGAGCAGTACTTC